This entry lists 12 T cell receptor beta chains sequenced from one sample in a study of blood T cell repertoires in COVID-19 (dated by TCRdb to the early 2020s). Library preparation was by the immunoSEQ multiplex PCR assay. Sourced from immuneACCESS, this table was stored by TCRdb with only in-frame sequences that have V and J called. A share of the clones is absent; for the studies checked, an unresolved V gene accounts for under half, and the remainder has no known explanation. In all, the sample holds over 300,000 clones, and about nine tenths of those were seen once. The leading ten clones occupy less than 11% of the sample. Material: PBMCs or T cells enriched from blood (not recorded which). The origin of the receptors is a woman aged 18-29 years who had recovered from COVID-19.

V is TRBV24-1 and J is TRBJ1-2, with 7 bases fitting TRBD1. Germline CDR1 reads KGHDR; CDR2 reads SFDVKD. There are 12 residues in the CDR3. The trim removed 11 bases at V and 4 bases at J, leaving 6 bases unmatched. The CDR3 sequence is CAIGTEPYGYTF. CDR3 in DNA: TGTGCCATCGGGACAGAGCCCTATGGCTACACCTTC.

V is TRBV3-1 (or the pseudogene TRBV3-2) and J is TRBJ1-5; no definite D call. CDR1 and CDR2 (germline): LGHDT, YNNKEL (reference sequence). The V end was cut by 4 bases, the J end by 7 bases, with 14 bases between. The CDR3 extends over 14 amino acids. The CDR3 protein is CASSPLGDGQPQHF. Here the CDR3 DNA reads TGTGCCAGCAGCCCCCTCGGGGATGGGCAGCCCCAGCATTTT.

The genes are TRBV14 and TRBJ1-5; tentatively, D is TRBD1 (6 bases). V gave up 2 bases and J gave up 5 bases, with 25 bases separating them. Germline V lookup: CDR1 SGHDN, CDR2 FVKESK. The CDR3 extends over 19 amino acids. CDR3 bases: TGTGCCAGCAGCCAAATCTACCGGGACACCTCCCCTGGGGATCAGCCCCAGCATTTT. Translation gives CASSQIYRDTSPGDQPQHF. Complete variable domain (other parts from reference TRBV14 and TRBJ1-5): EAGVTQFPSHSVIEKGQTVTLRCDPISGHDNLYWYRRVMGKEIKFLLHFVKESKQDESGMPNNRFLAERTGGTYSTLKVQPAELEDSGVYFCASSQIYRDTSPGDQPQHFGDGTRLSIL.

The chain employs TRBV27 and TRBJ2-7; tentative D call: TRBD1 (6 bases). Germline-derived CDR1 and CDR2 are MNHEY and SMNVEV (reference sequence). There are 13 residues in the CDR3. Trimming removed 3 bases from V and 5 bases from J, with 11 bases in between. The CDR3: CASSFKQGHEQYF. In nucleotides, the CDR3 is TGTGCCAGCAGTTTTAAACAGGGCCACGAGCAGTACTTC.

This clone is a singleton in its sample. The gene calls are TRBV7-3 and TRBJ2-3; D might be TRBD1 (5 bases). V dropped 1 base and J dropped 1 base, with 9 bases sitting between them. The CDR3 length is 15 residues. CDR1 is SGHTA, CDR2 FQGTGA, per germline. The DNA of the CDR3 is TGTGCCAGCAGCTTAAATCAGGGTGGCACAGATACGCAGTATTTT. Its protein is CASSLNQGGTDTQYF.

The chain joins TRBV3-1 (or the pseudogene TRBV3-2) to TRBJ2-7, with D hard to call. V shed 1 base and J shed 1 base, with 14 bases lying between them. Germline CDR1 LGHDT, CDR2 YNNKEL (reference sequence). This CDR3 has 16 amino acids. The CDR3 DNA sequence: TGTGCCAGCAGCCAAGGAGGTGGCGGTGCTTCCTACGAGCAGTACTTC. It specifies CASSQGGGGASYEQYF.

This rearrangement joins TRBV4-1 to TRBJ2-2; D is perhaps TRBD1 (5 bases). Germline CDR1 reads MGHRA; CDR2 reads YSYEKL. The CDR3 spans 16 residues. V was pared by 3 bases and J by 6 bases, with 17 bases between. CDR3 loop: CASSQRTKGWSGELFF. CDR3 bases: TGCGCCAGCAGCCAGAGAACAAAGGGGTGGTCCGGGGAGCTGTTTTTT.

V is TRBV7-9 and J is TRBJ1-2, with D uncertain. The CDR3 covers 16 residues. Per the germline V gene, CDR1 is SEHNR and CDR2 is FQNEAQ (reference sequence). Deletions cut 0 bases from V and 4 bases from J, with 15 bases between. Here the CDR3 reads CASSLAEAASSYGYTF. The CDR3 coding sequence is TGTGCCAGCAGCTTAGCGGAGGCAGCTTCATCCTATGGCTACACCTTC.

This sequence joins TRBV13 and TRBJ1-2, with 9 bases fitting TRBD1. CDR3 size: 16 residues. J was trimmed by 5 bases and V by 4 bases; bases with no gene match: 11. Looked up from germline, CDR1 is PRHDT and CDR2 is FYEKMQ (reference sequence). This chain's CDR3 is CASSYYRDRVEYGYTF. CDR3 nucleotides: TGTGCCAGCAGCTATTACCGGGACAGGGTCGAGTATGGCTACACCTTC.

About this clone itself: This specimen includes other DNA sequences encoding the same CDR3. The chain combines TRBV6-5 with TRBJ1-1; weak D call: TRBD1 (5 bases). The CDR3 has 14 residues. Deletions cut 4 bases from V and 1 base from J, with 10 bases between. Germline lookup yields CDR1 MNHEY and CDR2 SVGAGI. CDR3 nucleotides: TGTGCCAGCAGTTTTAGACAGCAGAACACTGAAGCTTTCTTT. Protein product: CASSFRQQNTEAFF.

V usage is TRBV7-8 and J usage is TRBJ1-2, with no clear D. The V gene lost 1 base and the J gene lost 8 bases, with 20 bases spanning the gap. CDR3 size: 16 residues. Germline CDR1 reads SGHVS; CDR2 reads FQNEAQ. The DNA of the CDR3 is TGTGCCAGCAGCTTAGTATTCCCCCTACAGTCTCGAGGCTACACCTTC. Protein product: CASSLVFPLQSRGYTF.

The CDR3 bases are TGTGCCAGCAGACAGGACAGGGAAGGGGCGAACACTGAAGCTTTCTTT. Translation: CASRQDREGANTEAFF. The chain has TRBV3-1 (or the pseudogene TRBV3-2) and TRBJ1-1; 8 nucleotides agree with TRBD1. With 6 bases clipped from V and 1 base from J, the junction kept 10 bases outside the gene matches. Germline loops: CDR1 LGHDT, CDR2 YNNKEL (reference sequence). The CDR3 extends over 16 amino acids.